This entry describes one T cell receptor beta chain. This table comes from immunoSEQ multiplex PCR, and its TCRdb copy is limited to in-frame clones, with some not included. The table lists tens of thousands of clones, about nine tenths of them singletons. The data originate from a study of T cell changes during pregnancy in multiple sclerosis. The TCR sequence derives from a female donor with multiple sclerosis, enrolled in a pregnancy study. Here the sequenced sample was CD4+ T cells from peripheral blood mononuclear cells, taken after pregnancy.

The CDR3 sequence: CASSLGRGGSYEQYF. The CDR3 bases are TGTGCCAGCAGCTTGGGTAGAGGAGGATCCTACGAGCAGTACTTC. This chain joins TRBV7-3 and TRBJ2-7; D possibly corresponds to TRBD2 (5 bases). Germline lookup yields CDR1 SGHTA and CDR2 FQGTGA. The CDR3 extends over 15 amino acids. The ends were cut back, 3 bases at V and 1 base at J, with 13 bases in the middle.